These 10 T cell receptor beta chains share one sample of origin, sequenced in a study of T cell responses to AZD1222 COVID-19 vaccine. Clones were sequenced by immunoSEQ multiplex PCR, and TCRdb holds only the in-frame ones, with some missing. The sample lists some 110,000 clones; roughly 90% were seen once. The specimen was peripheral blood, collected 28 days after the second AZD1222 dose. The receptor set was obtained from an adult who received the AZD1222 COVID-19 vaccine.

This clone was observed a single time. The chain is built from TRBV13 and TRBJ1-1; 7 bases agree with TRBD1. The V gene's germline CDR1 is PRHDT and CDR2 FYEKMQ (reference sequence). Trimming removed 3 bases from V and 3 bases from J; junction bases left unmatched: 7. CDR3 length: 15 residues. The CDR3 DNA is TGTGCCAGCAGCTTCCAGGGGGGAGGGGACACTGAAGCTTTCTTT. It codes for CASSFQGGGDTEAFF. Full variable domain (rest looked up from reference TRBV13 and TRBJ1-1): AAGVIQSPRHLIKEKRETATLKCYPIPRHDTVYWYQQGPGQDPQFLISFYEKMQSDKGSIPDRFSAQQFSDYHSELNMSSLELGDSALYFCASSFQGGGDTEAFFGQGTRLTVV.

This sequence joins TRBV3-1 (or the pseudogene TRBV3-2) and TRBJ2-7, with D uncertain. Germline V CDR1 and CDR2: LGHDT, YNNKEL (reference sequence). V lost 1 base to trimming and J lost 3 bases, with 10 bases between them. This CDR3 has 14 residues. CDR3 nucleotide sequence: TGTGCCAGCAGCCAAGCTGGACGGCGCTACGAGCAGTACTTC. Translating it yields CASSQAGRRYEQYF.

This chain links TRBV5-4 with TRBJ1-2; D perhaps matches TRBD1 (6 bases). Trimming took 0 bases from V and 4 from J, leaving 13 bases between them. Germline CDR1 SGHNT, CDR2 YYREEE (reference sequence). This CDR3 spans 15 amino acids. The CDR3 loop is CASSLAGGRGYGYTF. The CDR3, as DNA: TGTGCCAGCAGCTTGGCTGGGGGCAGGGGCTATGGCTACACCTTC.

CDR3 loop: CATSDLPQGLGRGVNEKLFF. In nucleotides, the CDR3 is TGTGCCACCAGTGACCTCCCACAGGGTCTCGGAAGGGGGGTGAATGAAAAACTGTTTTTT. This chain uses TRBV24-1 with TRBJ1-4; a possible D gene is TRBD1 (6 bases). This CDR3 comprises 20 residues. Looked up from germline, CDR1 is KGHDR and CDR2 is SFDVKD. The V and J ends lost 4 bases and 5 bases respectively, with 28 bases between them.

The rearrangement links TRBV2 to TRBJ1-2, with 7 nucleotides matching TRBD1. The CDR3 length is 16 residues. The germline gives CDR1 SNHLY, CDR2 FYNNEI. The trim removed 0 bases at V and 0 bases at J, leaving 4 bases unmatched. The CDR3, as DNA: TGTGCCAGCAGTGAAGCGATGACAGGGACTAACTATGGCTACACCTTC. Translation gives CASSEAMTGTNYGYTF.

V and J are TRBV7-3 and TRBJ2-1; 7 bases agree with TRBD2. Losses at the gene ends were 4 bases for V and 2 bases for J; bases not matched to a gene: 2. The germline gives CDR1 SGHTA, CDR2 FQGTGA. The CDR3 totals 14 residues. In DNA, the CDR3 is TGTGCCAGCAGCTCAGCGGGGACCTACAATGAGCAGTTCTTC. Amino acid sequence: CASSSAGTYNEQFF.

Worth noting for this clone: The junction differs from germline at one of its ends, possibly a read error. The chain joins TRBV5-1 to TRBJ2-2; the match to TRBD1 covers 9 bases. In germline, CDR1 is SGHRS, CDR2 YFSETQ. This CDR3 is 18 amino acids long. The CDR3 DNA sequence: TGCGCCAGCAGTTTGGCCGGTGGGACAGGGAGGTTTCACGGGGAGCTGTTTTTT. This gives the protein CASSLAGGTGRFHGELFF.

V is TRBV4-1 and J is TRBJ2-7, with 8 bases that match TRBD1. CDR3 length equals 16 residues. The germline CDR1 and CDR2 sequences are MGHRA and YSYEKL. Unmatched junction bases numbered 8, after V lost 0 bases and J lost 4 bases. CDR3 in DNA: TGCGCCAGCAGCCAAGATCCGGACAGGGTTTTATACGAGCAGTACTTC. Its protein is CASSQDPDRVLYEQYF.

The gene calls are TRBV14 and TRBJ2-5; D may match TRBD1 or TRBD2 (5 bases each). Germline CDR1 and CDR2: SGHDN and FVKESK. The CDR3 runs to 15 residues. V gave up 1 base and J gave up 2 bases, with 11 bases separating them. The CDR3 bases are TGTGCCAGCAGCCAAGCCTGGGGGACGCAAGAGACCCAGTACTTC. It specifies CASSQAWGTQETQYF.

The DNA of the CDR3 is TGTGCCAGCAGTTACTCCTCCCAATCACGAGGAAACACCATATATTTT. Amino acid sequence: CASSYSSQSRGNTIYF. V usage is TRBV6-5 and J usage is TRBJ1-3; D uncertain. The CDR3 has 16 residues. With 0 bases removed from V and 4 bases from J, the gap between germline ends came to 13 bases. From germline, CDR1 is MNHEY and CDR2 SVGAGI.